Described below is a single T cell receptor (beta chain) sequence and its context. These data are taken from a study of OX40 agonist ivuxolimab in advanced cancers. Here immunoSEQ multiplex PCR was the method, and the copy in TCRdb shows in-frame clones only, minus some. The sample contains under 75,000 clones, roughly 89% of which appear only once. The CDR3 runs to 13 residues. The germline V gene has CDR1 SGHTA and CDR2 FQGNSA. Trimming removed 5 bases from V and 2 bases from J, with 9 bases in between. The chain has TRBV7-2 and TRBJ2-5; D is possibly TRBD2 (5 bases). Sequencing was performed on CD4+ or CD8+ T cells sorted from blood, taken in a trial of the OX40 agonist ivuxolimab. The clonotype comes from an adult with an advanced solid tumor such as melanoma, head and neck, liver or kidney cancer. The CDR3 spells CASSRGLQETQYF. CDR3 coding DNA: TGTGCCAGCAGCAGAGGACTTCAAGAGACCCAGTACTTC.